Shown below are 10 T cell receptor beta chains from a single sample sequenced in a study of T cells in pancreatic ductal adenocarcinoma. Clones were read by immunoSEQ multiplex PCR, and TCRdb kept only the in-frame ones, dropping some. Among about 98,000 clones, about 95% were seen once, and the ten largest hold roughly 3.1%. No neoadjuvant therapy was given to the selected pancreatic ductal adenocarcinoma patients before their surgery. Sequencing was done on a sample of PBMCs. Receptor source: a human donor with pancreatic ductal adenocarcinoma.

This chain connects TRBV6-6 to TRBJ2-2; the match to TRBD2 covers 8 bases. This CDR3 is built from 16 residues. V lost 0 bases, J lost 7 bases, and 7 bases stayed unmatched. Germline-derived CDR1 and CDR2 are MNHNY and SVGAGI (reference sequence). Here the CDR3 reads CASSYSRLSGDGELFF. In nucleotides, the CDR3 is TGTGCCAGCAGTTACTCGAGACTTAGCGGGGACGGGGAGCTGTTTTTT.

The chain carries TRBV6-5 and TRBJ1-1; 7 nucleotides line up with TRBD1. J gave up 7 bases and V 4 bases, and 6 bases lay outside the gene matches. CDR1 and CDR2 from the germline V gene are MNHEY and SVGAGI. This CDR3 spans 13 amino acids. The chain's CDR3 is CASSFRQGSEAFF. DNA of the CDR3: TGTGCCAGCAGTTTCCGACAGGGTAGTGAAGCTTTCTTT.

This chain joins TRBV19 and TRBJ1-1, with D unclear. The CDR3 has 15 residues. Trimming took 3 bases from V and 1 from J, leaving 12 bases between them. Germline-derived CDR1 and CDR2 are LNHDA and SQIVND (reference sequence). For the CDR3, the DNA is TGTGCCAGTAGTATGGATGCGGCCACGAACACTGAAGCTTTCTTT. It codes for CASSMDAATNTEAFF.

This chain uses TRBV27 with TRBJ2-7; the match to TRBD2 covers 7 bases. J lost 4 bases, V lost 8 bases, and 14 bases had no gene match. Germline V gene lookup returns CDR1 MNHEY and CDR2 SMNVEV (reference sequence). There are 15 residues in the CDR3. In nucleotides, the CDR3 is TGTGCCAGCTGGACTGGGGGGGGGTTAGCGTACGAGCAGTACTTC. It is translated as CASWTGGGLAYEQYF.

The chain is built from TRBV19 and TRBJ2-3; TRBD2 matches 10 bases. Germline V CDR1 and CDR2: LNHDA, SQIVND (reference sequence). V was pared by 7 bases and J by 5 bases, with 15 bases of the junction left unmatched. CDR3 size: 17 residues. The CDR3 DNA sequence: TGTGCCAGTACCACCTCCTCAGCGGGAGGGCCCGGAGATACGCAGTATTTT. It yields the protein CASTTSSAGGPGDTQYF.

The chain employs TRBV6-1 and TRBJ1-1; 10 nucleotides match TRBD1. Looked up from germline, CDR1 is MNHNS and CDR2 is SASEGT. The CDR3 has 15 amino acids. V shed 5 bases, J shed 3 bases, and the junction held 6 bases outside the gene matches. CDR3 in amino acids: CASSTGTGAYTEAFF. As DNA, the CDR3 is TGTGCCAGCAGTACCGGGACAGGGGCTTACACTGAAGCTTTCTTT.

Comments on this clone: The sample carries other DNA sequences with the same CDR3. The rearrangement uses TRBV5-1 and TRBJ2-7; 7 nucleotides align to TRBD2. The CDR3 extends over 15 amino acids. The germline gives CDR1 SGHRS, CDR2 YFSETQ. V lost 0 bases to trimming and J lost 0 bases; unmatched junction nucleotides: 3. This chain's CDR3 is CASSLARDYSYEQYF. The DNA for the CDR3 is TGCGCCAGCAGCTTGGCCAGGGACTACTCCTACGAGCAGTACTTC.

This rearrangement joins TRBV30 to TRBJ2-4; D may be TRBD2 (6 bases). The CDR3 runs 12 residues. Germline values: CDR1 GTSNPN, CDR2 SVGIG (reference sequence). The V end lost 2 bases, the J end lost 8 bases, and 10 bases lay between the germline ends. CDR3 in amino acids: CAWSRTGDIQYF. The CDR3 region has the DNA TGTGCCTGGAGTAGGACGGGAGACATTCAGTACTTC.

V is TRBV19 and J is TRBJ2-1; D is unresolved. V lost 0 bases to trimming and J lost 3 bases, with 9 bases between them. Germline loops: CDR1 LNHDA, CDR2 SQIVND (reference sequence). The CDR3 sequence is 15 residues long. The DNA of the CDR3 is TGTGCCAGTAGTATAGAGCGGAGAGTCTACAATGAGCAGTTCTTC. Amino acid sequence: CASSIERRVYNEQFF.

The V call is TRBV7-2, the J call TRBJ2-1; D gene unclear. Germline V lookup: CDR1 SGHTA, CDR2 FQGNSA. V was shortened by 5 bases and J by 8 bases, with 7 bases between the two germline ends. The CDR3 has 11 amino acids. The CDR3 spells CASSRQYEQFF. In DNA form, the CDR3 reads TGTGCCAGCAGCCGCCAGTATGAGCAGTTCTTC.